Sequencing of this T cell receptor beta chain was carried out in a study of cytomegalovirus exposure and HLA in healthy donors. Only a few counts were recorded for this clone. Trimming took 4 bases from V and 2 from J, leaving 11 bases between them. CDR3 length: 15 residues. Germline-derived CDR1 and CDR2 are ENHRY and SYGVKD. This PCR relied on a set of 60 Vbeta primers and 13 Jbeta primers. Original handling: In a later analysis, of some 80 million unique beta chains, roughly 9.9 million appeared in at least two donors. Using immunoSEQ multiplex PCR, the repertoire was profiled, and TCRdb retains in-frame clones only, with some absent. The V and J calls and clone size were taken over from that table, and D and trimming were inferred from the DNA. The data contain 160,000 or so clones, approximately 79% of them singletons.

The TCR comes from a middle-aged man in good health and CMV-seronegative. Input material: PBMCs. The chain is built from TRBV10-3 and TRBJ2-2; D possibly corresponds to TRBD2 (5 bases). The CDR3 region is CAISGLRANTGELFF. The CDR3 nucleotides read TGTGCCATCAGTGGCCTGAGGGCCAACACCGGGGAGCTGTTTTTT.